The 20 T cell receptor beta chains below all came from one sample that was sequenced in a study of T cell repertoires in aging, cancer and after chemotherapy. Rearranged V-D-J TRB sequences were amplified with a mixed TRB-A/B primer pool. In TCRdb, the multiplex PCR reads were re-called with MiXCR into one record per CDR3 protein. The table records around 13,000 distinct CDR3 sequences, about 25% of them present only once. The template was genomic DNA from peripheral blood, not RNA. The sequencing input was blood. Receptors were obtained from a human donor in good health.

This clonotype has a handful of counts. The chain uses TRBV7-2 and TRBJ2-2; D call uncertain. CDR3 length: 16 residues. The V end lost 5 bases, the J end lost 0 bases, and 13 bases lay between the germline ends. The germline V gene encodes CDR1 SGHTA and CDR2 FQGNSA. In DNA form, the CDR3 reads TGTGCCAGCAGCCCCTGGACCCTAACGAACACCGGGGAGCTGTTTTTT. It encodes CASSPWTLTNTGELFF.

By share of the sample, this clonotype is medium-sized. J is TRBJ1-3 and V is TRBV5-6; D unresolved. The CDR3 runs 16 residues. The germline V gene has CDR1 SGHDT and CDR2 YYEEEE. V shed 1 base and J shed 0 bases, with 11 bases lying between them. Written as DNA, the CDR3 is TGTGCCAGCAGCTTGTACGAATCGAGCTCTGGAAACACCATATATTTT. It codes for CASSLYESSSGNTIYF.

The CDR3, as DNA: TGTGCCAGCAGTGGCCTGAGACAGGGATACCAAGAGACCCAGTACTTC. Protein sequence: CASSGLRQGYQETQYF. The rearrangement joins TRBV28 to TRBJ2-5, with 7 bases lining up with TRBD1. This CDR3 contains 16 residues. Trimming cost V 5 bases and J 0 bases; bases outside gene matches: 9. CDR1 and CDR2 from the germline V gene are MDHEN and SYDVKM.

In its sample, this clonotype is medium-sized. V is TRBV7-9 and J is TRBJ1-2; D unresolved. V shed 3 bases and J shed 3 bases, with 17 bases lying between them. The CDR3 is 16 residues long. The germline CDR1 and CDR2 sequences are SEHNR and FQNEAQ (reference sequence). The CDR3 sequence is CASSFSTERQYYGYTF. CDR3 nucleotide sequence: TGTGCCAGCAGCTTTTCCACGGAGAGGCAGTACTATGGCTACACCTTC. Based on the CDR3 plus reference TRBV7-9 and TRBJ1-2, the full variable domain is DTGVSQNPRHKITKRGQNVTFRCDPISEHNRLYWYRQTLGQGPEFLTYFQNEAQLEKSRLLSDRFSAERPKGSFSTLEIQRTEQGDSAMYLCASSFSTERQYYGYTFGSGTRLTVV.

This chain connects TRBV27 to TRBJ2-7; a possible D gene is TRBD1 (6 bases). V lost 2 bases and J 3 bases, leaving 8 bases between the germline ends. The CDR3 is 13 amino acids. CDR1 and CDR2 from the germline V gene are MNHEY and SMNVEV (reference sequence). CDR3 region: CASSLGRGYEQYF. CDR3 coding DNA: TGTGCCAGCAGTTTAGGCAGGGGCTACGAGCAGTACTTC.

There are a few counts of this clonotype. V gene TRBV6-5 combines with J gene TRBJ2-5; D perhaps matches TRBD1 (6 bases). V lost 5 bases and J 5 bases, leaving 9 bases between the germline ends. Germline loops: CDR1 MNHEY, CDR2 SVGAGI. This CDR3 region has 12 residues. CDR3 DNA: TGTGCCAGCAGTGCAGGGGATGAGACCCAGTACTTC. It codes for CASSAGDETQYF.

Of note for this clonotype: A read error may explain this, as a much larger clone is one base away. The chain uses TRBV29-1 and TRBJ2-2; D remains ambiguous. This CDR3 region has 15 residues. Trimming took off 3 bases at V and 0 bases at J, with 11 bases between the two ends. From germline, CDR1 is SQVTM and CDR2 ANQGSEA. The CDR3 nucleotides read TGCAGCGTTGATTTAAAAGGAACGAACACCGGGGAGCTGTTTTTT. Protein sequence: CSVDLKGTNTGELFF.

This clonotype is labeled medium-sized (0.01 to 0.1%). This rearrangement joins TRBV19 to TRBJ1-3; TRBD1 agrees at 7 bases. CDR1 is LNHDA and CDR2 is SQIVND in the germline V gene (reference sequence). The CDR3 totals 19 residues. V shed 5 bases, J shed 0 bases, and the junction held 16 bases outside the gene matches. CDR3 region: CASSSPGQTLLSSGNTIYF. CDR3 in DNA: TGTGCCAGTAGTTCGCCGGGACAGACTCTACTTAGCTCTGGAAACACCATATATTTT. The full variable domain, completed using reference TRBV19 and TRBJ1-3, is DGGITQSPKYLFRKEGQNVTLSCEQNLNHDAMYWYRQDPGQGLRLIYYSQIVNDFQKGDIAEGYSVSREKKESFPLTVTSAQKNPTAFYLCASSSPGQTLLSSGNTIYFGEGSWLTVV.

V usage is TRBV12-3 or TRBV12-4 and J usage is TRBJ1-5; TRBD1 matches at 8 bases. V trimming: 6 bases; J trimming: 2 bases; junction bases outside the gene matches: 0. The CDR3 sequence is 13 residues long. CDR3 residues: CASRQGGNQPQHF. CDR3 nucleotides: TGTGCCAGCAGACAGGGGGGCAATCAGCCCCAGCATTTT.

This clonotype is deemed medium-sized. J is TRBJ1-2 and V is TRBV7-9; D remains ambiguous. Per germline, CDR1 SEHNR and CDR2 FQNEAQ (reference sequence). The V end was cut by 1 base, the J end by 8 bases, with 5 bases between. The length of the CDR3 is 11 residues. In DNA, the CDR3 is TGTGCCAGCAGCTTAGTGCGAGGCTACACCTTC. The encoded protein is CASSLVRGYTF.

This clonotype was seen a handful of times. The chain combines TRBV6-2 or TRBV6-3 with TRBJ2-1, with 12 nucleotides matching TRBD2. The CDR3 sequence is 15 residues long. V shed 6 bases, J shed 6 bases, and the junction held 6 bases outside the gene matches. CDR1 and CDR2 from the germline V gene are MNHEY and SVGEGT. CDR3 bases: TGTGCCAGCAGGAGAGCTAGCGGGGGGGTCAATGAGCAGTTCTTC. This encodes CASRRASGGVNEQFF.

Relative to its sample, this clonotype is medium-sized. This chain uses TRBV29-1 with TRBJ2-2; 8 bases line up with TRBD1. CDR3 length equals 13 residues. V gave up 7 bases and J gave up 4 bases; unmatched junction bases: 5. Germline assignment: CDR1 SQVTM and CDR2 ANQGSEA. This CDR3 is CSGQGQATGELFF. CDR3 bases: TGCAGCGGGCAGGGACAGGCCACCGGGGAGCTGTTTTTT.

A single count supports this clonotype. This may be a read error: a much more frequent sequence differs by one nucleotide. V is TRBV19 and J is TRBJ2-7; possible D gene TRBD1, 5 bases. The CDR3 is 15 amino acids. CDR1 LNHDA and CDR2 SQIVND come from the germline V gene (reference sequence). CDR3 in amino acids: CASTPGGQGSYVQYF. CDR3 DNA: TGTGCCAGTACTCCGGGCGGCCAGGGTTCCTACGTGCAGTACTTC.

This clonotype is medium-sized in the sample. CDR3: CASSGRQRGNTEAFF. Here the CDR3 DNA reads TGTGCCAGCAGTGGACGACAGAGAGGGAACACTGAAGCTTTCTTT. This rearrangement joins TRBV27 to TRBJ1-1; TRBD1 might be the D (5 bases). Trimming removed 5 bases at V and 1 base at J, with 14 bases between. Germline lookup yields CDR1 MNHEY and CDR2 SMNVEV (reference sequence). CDR3 size: 15 residues.

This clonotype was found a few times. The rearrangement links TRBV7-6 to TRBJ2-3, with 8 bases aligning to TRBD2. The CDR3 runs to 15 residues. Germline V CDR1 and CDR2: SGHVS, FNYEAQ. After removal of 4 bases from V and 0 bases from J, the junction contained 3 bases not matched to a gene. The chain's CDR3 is CASSSGGFSTDTQYF. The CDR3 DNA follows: TGTGCCAGCAGCTCGGGGGGGTTTAGCACAGATACGCAGTATTTT.

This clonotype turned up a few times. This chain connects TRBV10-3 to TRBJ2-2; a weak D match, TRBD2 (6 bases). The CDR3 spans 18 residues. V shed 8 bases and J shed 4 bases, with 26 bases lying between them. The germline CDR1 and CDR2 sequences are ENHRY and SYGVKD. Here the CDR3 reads CAIAHPGLENRGTGELFF. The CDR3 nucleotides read TGTGCCATCGCTCATCCGGGACTCGAAAACAGAGGCACCGGGGAGCTGTTTTTT.

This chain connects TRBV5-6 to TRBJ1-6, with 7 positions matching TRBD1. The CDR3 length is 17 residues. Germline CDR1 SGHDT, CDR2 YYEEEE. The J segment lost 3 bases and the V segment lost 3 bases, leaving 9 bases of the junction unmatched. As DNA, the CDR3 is TGTGCCAGCAGCTCCGTCGAGGGGACAGTCTATAATTCACCCCTCCACTTT. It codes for CASSSVEGTVYNSPLHF.

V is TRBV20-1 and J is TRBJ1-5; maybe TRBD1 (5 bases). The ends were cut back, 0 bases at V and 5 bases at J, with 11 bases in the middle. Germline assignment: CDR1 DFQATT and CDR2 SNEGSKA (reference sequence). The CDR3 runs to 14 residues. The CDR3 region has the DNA TGCAGTGCTAGAGATTCAGAGGGGTATCAGCCCCAGCATTTT. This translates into CSARDSEGYQPQHF.

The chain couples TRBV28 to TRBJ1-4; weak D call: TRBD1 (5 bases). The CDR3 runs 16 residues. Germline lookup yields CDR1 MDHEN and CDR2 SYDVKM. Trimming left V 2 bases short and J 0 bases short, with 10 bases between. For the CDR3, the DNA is TGTGCCAGCAGTTTACTACGGGGGGCAACTAATGAAAAACTGTTTTTT. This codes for CASSLLRGATNEKLFF.

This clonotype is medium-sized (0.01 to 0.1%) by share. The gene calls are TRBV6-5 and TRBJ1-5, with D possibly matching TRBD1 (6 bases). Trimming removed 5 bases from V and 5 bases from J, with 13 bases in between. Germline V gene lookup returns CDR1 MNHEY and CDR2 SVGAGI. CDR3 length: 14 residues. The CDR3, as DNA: TGTGCCAGCAGTCCCAGACAGGTTGATCAGCCCCAGCATTTT. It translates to CASSPRQVDQPQHF.